This T cell receptor beta chain was obtained from a study of control samples from healthy donors and cancer patients (dated by TCRdb to about 2020). This clone came up a few times. Its antigen is unknown. No clone much larger than this one lies a single base away; base qualities are absent. Other DNA sequences in this sample translate to the same CDR3. Libraries were made using the immunoSEQ multiplex PCR assay. TCRdb re-hosts the immuneACCESS table, in-frame sequences only. Its copies lack some clones; in the studies checked, an unresolved V gene accounts for under half of them, and the cause for the rest is not known. This sample is represented by some 190,000 clones; roughly nine tenths of them were singletons. The ten largest make up 1.8% of the sample. From the cysteine through the phenylalanine, the CDR3 covers 13 amino acids. Only the CDR3 DNA is retained, 39 bases long and in frame from the first base. From a lookup of the germline V gene (reference sequence), CDR1 and CDR2 are LNHNV and YYDKDF. The trim is 0 bases for V and 8 bases for J, with a gap of 7 bases between the germline ends.

The sequence joins TRBV15 to TRBJ1-4; too little of a D gene remains to name it. The sequencing input was blood. The TCR sequence derives from a man aged 25 to 40 in good health. Here is the DNA: TGTGCCACCAGCAGAGATCGCGGAGAAAAACTGTTTTTT. This codes for CATSRDRGEKLFF.